The clone carrying this T cell receptor (beta chain) was recorded once. Original methodology: Amplified reference gene primers provided the basis for estimating nucleated cell counts. Profiling relied on immunoSEQ multiplex PCR, and the TCRdb table lists in-frame clones only, not all of them. Clone size and V and J calls were adopted from that table, with D and trimming inferred from the DNA. The sample shows around 64,000 clones, 91% of them seen only once. The source of the sample is a study of blood T cell repertoires in COVID-19. About the study: The samples span acute and convalescent COVID-19 from the United States, Italy and Spain. In each case, the material was cDNA or gDNA derived from T cells, B-cell-depleted T cells, or PBMCs.

This CDR3 region has 13 residues. V was trimmed by 6 bases and J by 3 bases, leaving 9 bases between them. This chain uses TRBV12-3 or TRBV12-4 with TRBJ1-5; D may be TRBD1 (5 bases). The sequence was obtained from a human donor in a cohort sampled during active COVID-19. The sequencing input was peripheral blood. The CDR3 protein is CASRARVNQPQHF. CDR3 bases: TGTGCCAGCAGGGCCAGGGTCAATCAGCCCCAGCATTTT.